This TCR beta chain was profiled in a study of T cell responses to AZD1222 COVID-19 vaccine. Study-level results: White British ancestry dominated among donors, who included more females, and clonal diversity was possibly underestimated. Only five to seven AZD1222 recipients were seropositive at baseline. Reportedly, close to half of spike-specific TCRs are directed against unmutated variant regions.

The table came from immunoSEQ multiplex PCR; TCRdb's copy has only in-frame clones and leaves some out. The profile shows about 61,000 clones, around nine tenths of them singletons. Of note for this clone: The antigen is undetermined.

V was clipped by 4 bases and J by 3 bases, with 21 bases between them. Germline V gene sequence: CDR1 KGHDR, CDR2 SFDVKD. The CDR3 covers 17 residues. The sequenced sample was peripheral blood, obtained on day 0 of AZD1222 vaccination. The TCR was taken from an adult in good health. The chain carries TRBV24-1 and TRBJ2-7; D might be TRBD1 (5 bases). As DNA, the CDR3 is TGTGCCACCAGTGACTCCAATCGACAGACCGTGTTCTACGAGCAGTACTTC. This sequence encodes CATSDSNRQTVFYEQYF.